The 32 T cell receptor beta chains in this list originate from one sample, sequenced in a study of siplizumab effects on memory and regulatory T cells. Assay used: immunoSEQ multiplex PCR; TCRdb lists only in-frame clones, some missing. The data show about 120,000 clones, around 94% seen once. Material: non-Treg CD4+ T cells sorted from blood. These receptors originate from a human donor in good health.

The chain is built from TRBV7-2 and TRBJ2-7, with D maybe TRBD1 (6 bases). Germline CDR1 is SGHTA and CDR2 is FQGNSA. This CDR3 spans 15 amino acids. Trimming removed 2 bases at V and 3 bases at J, with 14 bases between. In DNA, the CDR3 is TGTGCCAGCAGCTTAAAAGGGGCCAGGGGCTACGAGCAGTACTTC. Amino acid sequence: CASSLKGARGYEQYF. The full variable domain, completed using reference TRBV7-2 and TRBJ2-7, is GAGVSQSPSNKVTEKGKDVELRCDPISGHTALYWYRQSLGQGLEFLIYFQGNSAPDKSGLPSDRFSAERTGGSVSTLTIQRTQQEDSAVYLCASSLKGARGYEQYFGPGTRLTVT.

The chain links TRBV18 to TRBJ2-7, with D possibly matching TRBD1 (5 bases). V lost 3 bases to trimming and J lost 6 bases, with 9 bases between them. CDR3 size: 12 residues. Germline CDR1 KGHSH, CDR2 LQKENI. The CDR3 loop is CASSPQTAEQYF. CDR3 DNA: TGTGCCAGCTCACCCCAGACAGCCGAGCAGTACTTC.

The rearrangement joins TRBV5-3 to TRBJ1-1; possibly TRBD1 for D (5 bases). TRBV5-3 is an open reading frame whose function is uncertain. CDR3 length: 16 residues. V lost 1 base to trimming and J lost 0 bases, with 13 bases between them. This chain's CDR3 is CARSLYTGQVNTEAFF. DNA for the CDR3: TGTGCCAGAAGCTTGTATACCGGACAAGTGAACACTGAAGCTTTCTTT.

The CDR3 reads CASTGTGMITGELFF. CDR3 DNA sequence: TGCGCCAGCACCGGGACAGGGATGATCACCGGGGAGCTGTTTTTT. V and J are TRBV5-1 and TRBJ2-2; TRBD1 agrees at 9 bases. CDR3 length: 15 amino acids. From germline, CDR1 is SGHRS and CDR2 YFSETQ. V shed 6 bases, J shed 4 bases, and the junction held 7 bases outside the gene matches.

The rearrangement joins TRBV7-2 to TRBJ2-1, with 8 bases lining up with TRBD1. The germline V gene has CDR1 SGHTA and CDR2 FQGNSA. Trimming took 3 bases from V and 4 from J; bases not matched to a gene: 5. The CDR3 runs to 15 residues. CDR3 DNA: TGTGCCAGCAGCTTTGACAGGGGTTTATACAATGAGCAGTTCTTC. Translating gives CASSFDRGLYNEQFF.

The J gene is TRBJ2-2, the V gene TRBV5-1; D possibly uses TRBD1 or TRBD2 (5 bases each). Trimming took 2 bases from V and 2 from J, leaving 10 bases between them. Germline V gene lookup returns CDR1 SGHRS and CDR2 YFSETQ. The CDR3 sequence is 15 residues long. CDR3 nucleotide sequence: TGCGCCAGCAGCTTTACGGGGCTTAACACCGGGGAGCTGTTTTTT. Translation: CASSFTGLNTGELFF.

Only one count was recorded for this clone. This chain connects TRBV5-1 to TRBJ1-1; D remains unclear. Trimming removed 0 bases at V and 4 bases at J, with 7 bases between. This CDR3 is built from 13 residues. Germline V CDR1 and CDR2: SGHRS, YFSETQ. CDR3 sequence reads: CASSLDVGTEAFF. Written as DNA, the CDR3 is TGCGCCAGCAGCTTGGACGTCGGCACTGAAGCTTTCTTT.

The rearrangement uses TRBV7-8 and TRBJ1-4; D call uncertain. This CDR3 is 16 amino acids long. V was clipped by 1 base and J by 2 bases, with 11 bases between them. Per the germline V gene, CDR1 is SGHVS and CDR2 is FQNEAQ. CDR3 coding DNA: TGTGCCAGCAGCTTAGGTTGGCAGATTACTAATGAAAAACTGTTTTTT. It yields the protein CASSLGWQITNEKLFF.

The V gene is TRBV7-9, the J gene TRBJ2-3; D is unresolved. With 2 bases removed from V and 3 bases from J, the gap between germline ends came to 15 bases. CDR3 length: 16 amino acids. Germline loops: CDR1 SEHNR, CDR2 FQNEAQ (reference sequence). The CDR3 coding sequence is TGTGCCAGCAGCTTAATAGCCAAAGGAAGGACAGATACGCAGTATTTT. Protein: CASSLIAKGRTDTQYF.

This clone has a single count. The V gene is TRBV7-2, the J gene TRBJ2-1; D unclear. V dropped 2 bases and J dropped 1 base, with 9 bases sitting between them. Per the germline V gene, CDR1 is SGHTA and CDR2 is FQGNSA. The CDR3 totals 15 residues. CDR3 nucleotides: TGTGCCAGCAGCTTACCTAGTTTTTCCTACAATGAGCAGTTCTTC. As protein: CASSLPSFSYNEQFF.

The rearrangement uses TRBV19 and TRBJ1-4, with 7 bases lining up with TRBD1. J lost 8 bases, V lost 5 bases, and 11 bases had no gene match. CDR1 is LNHDA, CDR2 SQIVND, per germline (reference sequence). The CDR3 length is 15 residues. The CDR3 nucleotides read TGTGCCAGTAGTCTATTAACAGGGGCGGGAGAAAAACTGTTTTTT. Translation gives CASSLLTGAGEKLFF.

This rearrangement joins TRBV6-5 to TRBJ1-1, with D unclear. The CDR3 is 12 amino acids. From germline, CDR1 is MNHEY and CDR2 SVGAGI. Trimming left V 6 bases short and J 1 base short, with 6 bases between. The CDR3 DNA sequence: TGTGCCAGCAGGGGCCGGAACACTGAAGCTTTCTTT. Its protein product is CASRGRNTEAFF.

This clone came up once. The gene calls are TRBV7-3 and TRBJ1-2, with TRBD1 matching 10 bases. After removal of 8 bases from V and 8 bases from J, the junction contained 14 bases not matched to a gene. Germline V gives CDR1 SGHTA, CDR2 FQGTGA. The CDR3 has 15 residues. CDR3 region: CASSLTGTGVEGYTF. The CDR3 DNA reads TGTGCCAGCTCTTTGACCGGGACAGGGGTAGAGGGCTACACCTTC.

The V call is TRBV18, the J call TRBJ1-2, with D tentatively TRBD1 (5 bases). Germline CDR1 reads KGHSH; CDR2 reads LQKENI. V dropped 0 bases and J dropped 4 bases, with 12 bases sitting between them. This CDR3 contains 15 residues. The CDR3 sequence is CASSPPSRVVYGYTF. Here the CDR3 DNA reads TGTGCCAGCTCACCACCGTCCAGGGTCGTCTATGGCTACACCTTC.

The chain is built from TRBV5-1 and TRBJ1-2; D call uncertain. The CDR3 is 14 amino acids. Germline lookup yields CDR1 SGHRS and CDR2 YFSETQ. V was shortened by 0 bases and J by 8 bases, with 14 bases between the two germline ends. CDR3 nucleotides: TGCGCCAGCAGCTTGGCGGTGAGCCTTGGGGGCTACACCTTC. Protein: CASSLAVSLGGYTF.

The chain couples TRBV5-1 to TRBJ1-4, with 7 nucleotides matching TRBD1. The V segment lost 1 base and the J segment 7 bases; nucleotides outside the gene matches: 1. This CDR3 comprises 13 residues. CDR1 SGHRS and CDR2 YFSETQ come from the germline V gene. CDR3 region: CASSLNRGEKLFF. The CDR3 region has the DNA TGCGCCAGCAGCTTGAACAGGGGTGAAAAACTGTTTTTT. The full variable domain, rest sourced from reference TRBV5-1 and TRBJ1-4, is KAGVTQTPRYLIKTRGQQVTLSCSPISGHRSVSWYQQTPGQGLQFLFEYFSETQRNKGNFPGRFSGRQFSNSRSEMNVSTLELGDSALYLCASSLNRGEKLFFGSGTQLSVL.

This rearrangement joins TRBV19 to TRBJ2-3; a weak D match, TRBD1 (6 bases). Germline loops: CDR1 LNHDA, CDR2 SQIVND (reference sequence). The V and J ends lost 2 bases and 3 bases respectively, with 15 bases between them. The CDR3 has 16 residues. The CDR3 loop reads CASSINYRVETDTQYF. The CDR3, as DNA: TGTGCCAGTAGTATAAATTACAGGGTAGAAACAGATACGCAGTATTTT. Based on the CDR3 plus reference TRBV19 and TRBJ2-3, the full variable domain is DGGITQSPKYLFRKEGQNVTLSCEQNLNHDAMYWYRQDPGQGLRLIYYSQIVNDFQKGDIAEGYSVSREKKESFPLTVTSAQKNPTAFYLCASSINYRVETDTQYFGPGTRLTVL.

This clone was counted a few times. The chain links TRBV7-2 to TRBJ1-1; D is ambiguous. Germline CDR1 reads SGHTA; CDR2 reads FQGNSA. Trimming pared 3 bases from V and 7 bases from J, leaving 9 bases between. The CDR3 is 12 amino acids. The CDR3 bases are TGTGCCAGCAGCTTCGGGGTGGGTGAAGCTTTCTTT. Amino acids: CASSFGVGEAFF.

The chain recombines TRBV5-1 with TRBJ2-1; D is uncertain. The V end was cut by 4 bases, the J end by 6 bases, with 11 bases between. The CDR3 contains 13 residues. Germline V CDR1 and CDR2: SGHRS, YFSETQ. The CDR3 sequence: CASSQISGNEQFF. The CDR3 region has the DNA TGCGCCAGCAGCCAAATCTCGGGCAATGAGCAGTTCTTC.

The chain has TRBV19 and TRBJ2-1; possible D gene TRBD1, 5 bases. V lost 3 bases, J lost 1 base, and 10 bases lay in between. Germline CDR1 LNHDA, CDR2 SQIVND (reference sequence). The CDR3 has 15 amino acids. The CDR3 region is CASSIRTPSYNEQFF. The DNA of the CDR3 is TGTGCCAGTAGTATCCGGACACCTTCCTACAATGAGCAGTTCTTC.

The rearrangement links TRBV7-2 to TRBJ2-2; 9 positions match TRBD2. Germline loops: CDR1 SGHTA, CDR2 FQGNSA. The CDR3 runs 15 residues. Unmatched junction bases numbered 6, after V lost 4 bases and J lost 6 bases. The CDR3 nucleotides read TGTGCCAGCAGCTCGTGGGCGGGAGGGCCCGGGGAGCTGTTTTTT. Its translation: CASSSWAGGPGELFF.

The rearrangement joins TRBV7-6 to TRBJ2-2; 10 bases match TRBD1. Germline-derived CDR1 and CDR2 are SGHVS and FNYEAQ. Unmatched junction bases numbered 9, after V lost 5 bases and J lost 6 bases. The CDR3 has 16 residues. CDR3 loop: CASSLRQGAEAGELFF. The CDR3 DNA follows: TGTGCCAGCAGCCTACGACAGGGGGCGGAGGCCGGGGAGCTGTTTTTT.

This chain uses TRBV6-1 with TRBJ2-7; 8 bases agree with TRBD1. This CDR3 is 14 amino acids long. Trimming cost V 6 bases and J 5 bases; bases outside gene matches: 9. In germline, CDR1 is MNHNS, CDR2 SASEGT. CDR3 DNA: TGTGCCAGCAGACTCCACGGACAGGGCAACGAGCAGTACTTC. Its translation is CASRLHGQGNEQYF.

The chain has TRBV5-1 and TRBJ2-1, with 9 bases fitting TRBD2. This CDR3 contains 15 residues. In germline, CDR1 is SGHRS, CDR2 YFSETQ. V gave up 0 bases and J gave up 9 bases; unmatched junction bases: 7. CDR3: CASSLDLAGYAEQFF. CDR3 nucleotides: TGCGCCAGCAGCTTGGATCTAGCGGGGTACGCTGAGCAGTTCTTC.

The chain couples TRBV6-8 to TRBJ1-6; 7 bases map to TRBD1. The CDR3 is 18 residues long. J lost 4 bases, V lost 0 bases, and 9 bases had no gene match. Germline lookup yields CDR1 MNHGY and CDR2 SAAAGT. The DNA for the CDR3 is TGTGCCAGCAGTTACTCCTCGATGGGGACAGAATATAATTCACCCCTCCACTTT. Translating it yields CASSYSSMGTEYNSPLHF.

This chain links TRBV2 with TRBJ2-1; no clear D. The CDR3 contains 10 residues. Germline V CDR1 and CDR2: SNHLY, FYNNEI. The V and J ends lost 2 bases and 7 bases respectively, with 0 bases between them. For the CDR3, the DNA is TGTGCCAGCAGTGAAAATGAGCAGTTCTTC. It specifies CASSENEQFF.

V gene TRBV19 combines with J gene TRBJ1-5, with TRBD1 matching 8 bases. V shed 3 bases, J shed 6 bases, and the junction held 7 bases outside the gene matches. Germline V gives CDR1 LNHDA, CDR2 SQIVND (reference sequence). The CDR3 runs to 15 residues. The CDR3 is CASSMVTGDSQPQHF. The CDR3 DNA reads TGTGCCAGTAGTATGGTGACAGGGGATAGTCAGCCCCAGCATTTT. Combining the CDR3 with reference TRBV19 and TRBJ1-5 gives the whole variable domain DGGITQSPKYLFRKEGQNVTLSCEQNLNHDAMYWYRQDPGQGLRLIYYSQIVNDFQKGDIAEGYSVSREKKESFPLTVTSAQKNPTAFYLCASSMVTGDSQPQHFGDGTRLSIL.

V is TRBV18 and J is TRBJ2-7, with 9 bases that match TRBD2. Germline-derived CDR1 and CDR2 are KGHSH and LQKENI. The CDR3 runs 17 residues. J lost 0 bases, V lost 1 base, and 7 bases had no gene match. CDR3 in DNA: TGTGCCAGCTCACCACTCCCCAGCGGGGGGTCCTCCTACGAGCAGTACTTC. It encodes CASSPLPSGGSSYEQYF.

The DNA for the CDR3 is TGTGCCAGCTCACCATCGGTAGGGGGCGATGAAGCTTTCTTT. This encodes CASSPSVGGDEAFF. V usage is TRBV18 and J usage is TRBJ1-1; TRBD1 aligns across 7 bases. J gave up 7 bases and V 2 bases, and 7 bases lay outside the gene matches. Germline lookup yields CDR1 KGHSH and CDR2 LQKENI. The CDR3 is 14 residues long. Full variable domain (outside the CDR3, taken from reference TRBV18 and TRBJ1-1): NAGVMQNPRHLVRRRGQEARLRCSPMKGHSHVYWYRQLPEEGLKFMVYLQKENIIDESGMPKERFSAEFPKEGPSILRIQQVVRGDSAAYFCASSPSVGGDEAFFGQGTRLTVV.

DNA for the CDR3: TGTGCCAGTAGTACCAAAACAGGATCGAACACTGAAGCTTTCTTT. It translates to CASSTKTGSNTEAFF. The chain combines TRBV19 with TRBJ1-1; D is perhaps TRBD1 (5 bases). The CDR3 length is 15 residues. Trimming took 4 bases from V and 1 from J, leaving 13 bases between them. Per germline, CDR1 LNHDA and CDR2 SQIVND (reference sequence).

This chain connects TRBV21-1 to TRBJ2-7. TRBV21-1 is designated a pseudogene. The CDR3 consists of 12 residues. The CDR3 DNA sequence: TGTGCCAGCAGCAAAGGACCCTACGAGCAGTACTTC. Encoded protein: CASSKGPYEQYF.

This chain joins TRBV5-1 and TRBJ2-5; 10 positions match TRBD1. CDR1 and CDR2 (germline): SGHRS, YFSETQ. The junction had 3 bases not matched to a gene; V was cut back by 3 bases and J by 4 bases. This CDR3 spans 14 amino acids. CDR3 loop: CASSYRQGAETQYF. The CDR3, as DNA: TGCGCCAGCAGCTATCGACAGGGGGCAGAGACCCAGTACTTC.